The next 20 T cell receptor beta chains were all read from a single sample in a study of OX40 agonist ivuxolimab in advanced cancers. Using immunoSEQ multiplex PCR, the repertoire was profiled, and TCRdb retains in-frame clones only, with some absent. Of some 74,000 clones in the sample, more than 90% were seen once. The sample consisted of CD4+ or CD8+ T cells sorted from blood, taken in a trial of the OX40 agonist ivuxolimab. These receptors were collected from an adult with an advanced solid tumor such as melanoma, head and neck, liver or kidney cancer.

This rearrangement joins TRBV14 to TRBJ1-2; TRBD1 matches 7 bases. CDR1 is SGHDN, CDR2 FVKESK, per germline. The ends lost 6 bases at V and 4 bases at J; junction bases unmatched: 17. CDR3 length: 17 residues. CDR3 residues: CASRRTNRQGHGYGYTF. The CDR3 DNA follows: TGTGCCAGCAGACGGACAAACCGACAGGGACACGGCTATGGCTACACCTTC.

The chain links TRBV6-5 to TRBJ1-1, with D perhaps matching TRBD1 (6 bases). The germline CDR1 and CDR2 sequences are MNHEY and SVGAGI. V was trimmed by 5 bases and J by 4 bases, leaving 14 bases between them. The CDR3 contains 14 residues. CDR3 region: CASSVTGMGTEAFF. For the CDR3, the DNA is TGTGCCAGCAGTGTTACAGGGATGGGCACTGAAGCTTTCTTT.

V and J are TRBV5-5 and TRBJ1-3; maybe TRBD1 (5 bases). The CDR3 has 15 residues. Trimming shortened V by 0 bases and J by 4 bases, and 11 bases separated the two germline ends. The germline CDR1 and CDR2 sequences are SGHKS and YYEKEE (reference sequence). CDR3 coding DNA: TGTGCCAGCAGCTTGGCAGGGTTCCGCGGAAACACCATATATTTT. Translation: CASSLAGFRGNTIYF. Full variable domain (outside the CDR3, taken from reference TRBV5-5 and TRBJ1-3): DAGVTQSPTHLIKTRGQQVTLRCSPISGHKSVSWYQQVLGQGPQFIFQYYEKEERGRGNFPDRFSARQFPNYSSELNVNALLLGDSALYLCASSLAGFRGNTIYFGEGSWLTVV.

The V call is TRBV5-6, the J call TRBJ1-5; 9 bases agree with TRBD1. The CDR3 spans 14 residues. V shed 4 bases, J shed 4 bases, and the junction held 3 bases outside the gene matches. Per germline, CDR1 SGHDT and CDR2 YYEEEE. The CDR3 nucleotides read TGTGCCAGCAGCCGGGACAGGGTGAATCAGCCCCAGCATTTT. Translating it yields CASSRDRVNQPQHF.

The genes are TRBV10-2 and TRBJ2-3; D ambiguous. The CDR3 loop spans 11 amino acids. Deletions cut 5 bases from V and 5 bases from J, with 5 bases between. CDR1 is WSHSY and CDR2 is SAAADI in the germline V gene. The DNA for the CDR3 is TGCGCCAGCAGTTCGGTAGATACGCAGTATTTT. Its translation: CASSSVDTQYF.

CDR3: CASTRPGVNQPQHF. The CDR3 nucleotides read TGTGCCAGCACCCGACCAGGGGTGAATCAGCCCCAGCATTTT. The V call is TRBV6-5, the J call TRBJ1-5; TRBD1 is a possible D gene (6 bases). The CDR3 runs to 14 residues. Trimming shortened V by 7 bases and J by 4 bases, and 14 bases separated the two germline ends. Germline assignment: CDR1 MNHEY and CDR2 SVGAGI.

This clone has only one observation. The CDR3 nucleotides read TGTGCCAGCAGCTCCGGGGACAGCTACGAGCAGTACTTC. Translated, it gives CASSSGDSYEQYF. The chain carries TRBV11-2 and TRBJ2-5; 7 nucleotides line up with TRBD1. The DNA end is more similar to TRBJ2-7, so the J call may be wrong. The CDR3 totals 13 residues. Germline assignment: CDR1 SGHAT and CDR2 FQNNGV.

The rearrangement links TRBV13 to TRBJ1-1; a possible D gene is TRBD1 (5 bases). V lost 5 bases, J lost 3 bases, and 7 bases lay in between. The CDR3 is 12 amino acids. CDR1 and CDR2 from the germline V gene are PRHDT and FYEKMQ (reference sequence). The CDR3 DNA reads TGTGCCAGCAGCCTCAGGGACACTGAAGCTTTCTTT. As protein: CASSLRDTEAFF.

The chain couples TRBV15 to TRBJ2-5; a weak D match, TRBD2 (6 bases). The germline V gene has CDR1 LNHNV and CDR2 YYDKDF (reference sequence). This CDR3 comprises 14 residues. Trimming stripped 1 base from V and 4 bases from J, with 10 bases between. The CDR3 DNA is TGTGCCACCAGCAGAGCTGGACTAAGAGAGACCCAGTACTTC. This sequence encodes CATSRAGLRETQYF.

This chain connects TRBV19 to TRBJ2-1; TRBD2 matches 9 bases. The CDR3 runs 19 residues. The V gene's germline CDR1 is LNHDA and CDR2 SQIVND (reference sequence). Trimming at V came to 8 bases and at J to 5 bases, leaving 22 bases not matched to a gene. CDR3 bases: TGTGCCAGTCCCCAGGAGGAAAACTGGCGGGAGGGCGCCGACAATGAGCAGTTCTTC. Translating it yields CASPQEENWREGADNEQFF.

This clone has a single count. The V call is TRBV6-6, the J call TRBJ1-1, with D unresolved. Germline V gene lookup returns CDR1 MNHNY and CDR2 SVGAGI (reference sequence). The CDR3 runs to 13 residues. V lost 2 bases and J lost 6, with 10 bases in between. CDR3 protein: CASSYMTPPEAFF. In DNA form, the CDR3 reads TGTGCCAGCAGTTACATGACCCCTCCTGAAGCTTTCTTT.

The chain is built from TRBV28 and TRBJ2-5; D possibly corresponds to TRBD2 (6 bases). The DNA end favors TRBJ2-7, so the J call may be wrong. The CDR3 is made up of 14 amino acids. Germline values: CDR1 MDHEN, CDR2 SYDVKM. The CDR3 is CASSRAGSHYEQYF. The CDR3 nucleotides are TGTGCCAGCAGTCGTGCGGGGTCCCACTACGAGCAGTACTTC.

This chain joins TRBV28 and TRBJ1-5; TRBD1 aligns across 9 bases. CDR1 and CDR2 from the germline V gene are MDHEN and SYDVKM. This CDR3 is built from 18 residues. The junction had 11 bases not matched to a gene; V was cut back by 5 bases and J by 0 bases. CDR3 protein: CASSPSRGQGISNQPQHF. Here the CDR3 DNA reads TGTGCCAGCAGTCCATCAAGAGGACAGGGGATTAGCAATCAGCCCCAGCATTTT.

The genes are TRBV27 and TRBJ2-1; 11 nucleotides agree with TRBD2. The CDR3 sequence is 16 residues long. V gave up 5 bases and J gave up 1 base; unmatched junction bases: 4. CDR1 and CDR2 (germline): MNHEY, SMNVEV (reference sequence). The CDR3 loop is CASSLAGGVSYNEQFF. The CDR3 DNA is TGTGCCAGCAGTCTAGCGGGAGGAGTATCCTACAATGAGCAGTTCTTC.

J is TRBJ2-1 and V is TRBV30, with 15 bases that match TRBD2. V lost 4 bases, J lost 9 bases, and 7 bases stayed unmatched. The germline CDR1 and CDR2 sequences are GTSNPN and SVGIG (reference sequence). The CDR3 has 15 residues. The CDR3 region has the DNA TGTGCCTGGACCGGGACTAGCGGGAGGTGGGGTGAGCAGTTCTTC. It codes for CAWTGTSGRWGEQFF.

This chain connects TRBV27 to TRBJ2-7; 10 bases align to TRBD2. With 0 bases clipped from V and 0 bases from J, the junction kept 14 bases outside the gene matches. The CDR3 has 20 residues. CDR1 and CDR2 (germline): MNHEY, SMNVEV (reference sequence). CDR3 region: CASSLSRFELAGTSSYEQYF. In DNA, the CDR3 is TGTGCCAGCAGTTTATCTAGGTTTGAACTAGCGGGGACGAGCTCCTACGAGCAGTACTTC.

The V call is TRBV7-2, the J call TRBJ2-7; TRBD1 matches at 8 bases. CDR3 size: 19 residues. Germline-derived CDR1 and CDR2 are SGHTA and FQGNSA. With V trimmed by 5 bases and J by 2 bases, 20 bases remained unmatched. CDR3 protein: CASSPQGAIVSGYPYEQYF. The CDR3 DNA sequence: TGTGCCAGCAGCCCCCAGGGGGCTATTGTTTCTGGCTACCCCTACGAGCAGTACTTC.

This chain joins TRBV6-5 and TRBJ2-1; 7 bases line up with TRBD2. The CDR3 is made up of 14 amino acids. The J segment lost 7 bases and the V segment lost 7 bases, leaving 10 bases of the junction unmatched. Germline assignment: CDR1 MNHEY and CDR2 SVGAGI. The CDR3 sequence: CASKRTRVGNEQFF. CDR3 nucleotides: TGTGCCAGCAAGCGGACTAGGGTCGGGAATGAGCAGTTCTTC.

The genes are TRBV5-1 and TRBJ2-7, with D possibly TRBD1 on 5 matching bases. CDR3 length: 17 residues. The ends were cut back, 0 bases at V and 1 base at J, with 17 bases in the middle. Per germline, CDR1 SGHRS and CDR2 YFSETQ. The CDR3: CASSLAPTDSKSYEQYF. The CDR3 DNA reads TGCGCCAGCAGCTTGGCCCCGACCGACAGCAAGTCCTACGAGCAGTACTTC.

This clone was found a few times. The genes are TRBV27 and TRBJ1-2; tentatively, D is TRBD1 (5 bases). The CDR3 runs 13 residues. CDR1 MNHEY and CDR2 SMNVEV come from the germline V gene (reference sequence). V dropped 5 bases and J dropped 4 bases, with 11 bases sitting between them. This CDR3 reads CASSPSGSYGYTF. The CDR3 DNA reads as TGTGCCAGCAGTCCCTCAGGGAGCTATGGCTACACCTTC.